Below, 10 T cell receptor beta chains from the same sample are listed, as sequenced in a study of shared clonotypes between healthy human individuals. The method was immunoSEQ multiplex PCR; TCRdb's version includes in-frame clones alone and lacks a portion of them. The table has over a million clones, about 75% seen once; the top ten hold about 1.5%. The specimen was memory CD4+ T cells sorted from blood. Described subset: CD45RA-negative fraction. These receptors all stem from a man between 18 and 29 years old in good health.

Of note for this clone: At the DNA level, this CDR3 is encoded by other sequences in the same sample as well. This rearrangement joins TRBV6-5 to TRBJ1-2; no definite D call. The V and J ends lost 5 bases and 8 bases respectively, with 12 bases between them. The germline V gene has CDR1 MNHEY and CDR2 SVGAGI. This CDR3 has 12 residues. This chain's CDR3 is CASSTPGGGYTF. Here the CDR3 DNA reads TGTGCCAGCAGTACCCCGGGAGGAGGCTACACCTTC.

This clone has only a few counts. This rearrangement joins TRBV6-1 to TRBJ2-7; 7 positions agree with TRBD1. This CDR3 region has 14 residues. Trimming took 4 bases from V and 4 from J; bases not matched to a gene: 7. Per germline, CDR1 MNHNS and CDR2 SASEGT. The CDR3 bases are TGTGCCAGCAGTGTGTCACAGGGGTCGTACGAGCAGTACTTC. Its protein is CASSVSQGSYEQYF.

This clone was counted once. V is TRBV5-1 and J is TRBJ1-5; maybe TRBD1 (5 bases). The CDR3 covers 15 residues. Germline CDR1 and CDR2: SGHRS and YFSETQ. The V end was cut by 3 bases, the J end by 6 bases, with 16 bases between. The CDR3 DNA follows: TGCGCCAGCAGCTGGCAGGGCAACGAAGGTCAGCCCCAGCATTTT. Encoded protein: CASSWQGNEGQPQHF.

The DNA of the CDR3 is TGTGCCAGCAGCTTAGGACCGGGGCTCGGGTCCTACAATGAGCAGTTCTTC. Translation: CASSLGPGLGSYNEQFF. This sequence joins TRBV5-8 and TRBJ2-1; possibly TRBD1 or TRBD2 for D (5 bases each). Germline CDR1 SGHTS, CDR2 YDEGEE. This CDR3 contains 17 residues. Trimming removed 2 bases at V and 1 base at J, with 16 bases between.

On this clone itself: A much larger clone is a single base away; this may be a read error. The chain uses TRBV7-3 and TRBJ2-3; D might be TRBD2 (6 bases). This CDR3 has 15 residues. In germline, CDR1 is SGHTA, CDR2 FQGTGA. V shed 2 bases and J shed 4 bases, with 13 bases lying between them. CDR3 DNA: TGTGCCAGCAGCTTAGGGCGGGGCCCCGCAGATACGCAGTATTTT. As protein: CASSLGRGPADTQYF.

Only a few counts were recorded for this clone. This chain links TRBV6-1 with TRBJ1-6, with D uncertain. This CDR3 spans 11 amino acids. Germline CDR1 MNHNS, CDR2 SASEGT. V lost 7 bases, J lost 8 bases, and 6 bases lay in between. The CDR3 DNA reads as TGTGCCAGCACGGGTGATTCACCCCTCCACTTT. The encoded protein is CASTGDSPLHF.

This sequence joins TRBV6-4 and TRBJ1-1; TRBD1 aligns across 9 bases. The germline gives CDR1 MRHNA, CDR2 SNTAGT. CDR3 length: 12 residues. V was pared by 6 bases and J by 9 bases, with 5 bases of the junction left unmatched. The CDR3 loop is CASRQGTGQAFF. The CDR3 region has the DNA TGTGCCAGCAGGCAAGGGACAGGGCAAGCTTTCTTT.

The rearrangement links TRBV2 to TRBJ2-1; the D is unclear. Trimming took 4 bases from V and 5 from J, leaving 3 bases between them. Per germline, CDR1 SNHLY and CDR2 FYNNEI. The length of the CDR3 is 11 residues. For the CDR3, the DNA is TGTGCCAGCAGTGTCGACAATGAGCAGTTCTTC. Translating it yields CASSVDNEQFF.

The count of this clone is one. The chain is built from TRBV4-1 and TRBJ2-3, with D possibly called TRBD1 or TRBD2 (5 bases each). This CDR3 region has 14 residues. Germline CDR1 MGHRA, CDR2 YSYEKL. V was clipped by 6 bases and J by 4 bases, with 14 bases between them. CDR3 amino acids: CASSGTGSADTQYF. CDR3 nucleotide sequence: TGCGCCAGCAGTGGGACGGGGTCGGCAGATACGCAGTATTTT.

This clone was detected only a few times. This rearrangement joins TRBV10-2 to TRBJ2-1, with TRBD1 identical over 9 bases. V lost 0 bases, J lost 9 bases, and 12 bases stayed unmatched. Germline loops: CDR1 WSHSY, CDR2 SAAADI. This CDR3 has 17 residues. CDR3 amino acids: CASSESTRDRVYGEQFF. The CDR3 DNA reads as TGCGCCAGCAGTGAGTCGACTCGGGACAGGGTGTACGGTGAGCAGTTCTTC.